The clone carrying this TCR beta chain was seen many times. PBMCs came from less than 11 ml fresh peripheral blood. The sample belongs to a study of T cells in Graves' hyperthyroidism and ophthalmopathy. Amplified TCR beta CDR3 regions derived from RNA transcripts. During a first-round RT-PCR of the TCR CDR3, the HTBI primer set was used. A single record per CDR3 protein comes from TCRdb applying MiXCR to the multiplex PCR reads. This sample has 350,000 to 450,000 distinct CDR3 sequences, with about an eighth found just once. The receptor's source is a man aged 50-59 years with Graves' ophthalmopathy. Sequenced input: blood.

The CDR3 here is CASSLVSGVIDEQFF. CDR3 nucleotides: TGTGCCAGCAGCTTGGTCTCGGGAGTGATCGATGAGCAGTTCTTC. The chain combines TRBV7-6 with TRBJ2-1; a weak D match, TRBD2 (6 bases). The CDR3 extends over 15 amino acids. Trimming removed 3 bases from V and 8 bases from J, with 17 bases in between. Germline V gene lookup returns CDR1 SGHVS and CDR2 FNYEAQ. Filled out from reference TRBV7-6 and TRBJ2-1, the complete variable domain reads GAGVSQSPRYKVTKRGQDVALRCDPISGHVSLYWYRQALGQGPEFLTYFNYEAQQDKSGLPNDRFSAERPEGSISTLTIQRTEQRDSAMYRCASSLVSGVIDEQFFGPGTRLTVL.